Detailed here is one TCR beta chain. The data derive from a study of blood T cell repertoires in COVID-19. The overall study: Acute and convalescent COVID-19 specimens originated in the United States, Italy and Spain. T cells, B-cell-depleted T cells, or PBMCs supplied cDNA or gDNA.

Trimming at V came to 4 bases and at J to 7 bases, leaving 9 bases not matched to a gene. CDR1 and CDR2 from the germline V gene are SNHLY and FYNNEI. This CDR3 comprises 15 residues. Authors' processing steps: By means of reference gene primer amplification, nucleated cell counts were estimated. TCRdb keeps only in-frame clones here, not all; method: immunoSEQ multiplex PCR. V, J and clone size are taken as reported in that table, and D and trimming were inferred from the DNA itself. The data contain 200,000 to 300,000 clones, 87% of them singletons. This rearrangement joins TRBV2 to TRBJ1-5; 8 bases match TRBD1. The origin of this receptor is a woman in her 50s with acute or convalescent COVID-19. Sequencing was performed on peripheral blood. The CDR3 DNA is TGTGCCAGCAGTGGGGCTTTCAGGGGGCAGCAGCCCCAGCATTTT. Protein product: CASSGAFRGQQPQHF.